The subject of this entry is one TCR beta chain. Its target is unknown. The lymph nodes were axillary draining lymph nodes from breast cancer patients. This record belongs to a study of breast tumors, draining lymph nodes, adjacent tissues. The CDR3 is made up of 16 amino acids. Germline CDR1 is MNHNS and CDR2 is SASEGT. V was pared by 6 bases and J by 1 base, with 8 bases of the junction left unmatched. Study observations and caveats: Compared with basal-like, luminal-like tumors shared significantly more repertoire with nontumor tissue. The lymph node origin of tumor T cells was framed as consistent with a hypothesis, not demonstrated.

TCRdb re-called the multiplex PCR reads with MiXCR, one entry per CDR3 protein. The sample carries about 230,000 distinct CDR3 sequences, 32% recorded once. What was sequenced was axillary lymph node tissue. The V and J genes are TRBV6-1 and TRBJ2-2; 7 bases line up with TRBD2. This TCR came from a female donor with breast cancer. Some clones in this sample may be carry-over from other donors' samples. CDR3 nucleotide sequence: TGTGCCAGCAGACCCAGCGGGATGGGGAACACCGGGGAGCTGTTTTTT. Protein: CASRPSGMGNTGELFF.